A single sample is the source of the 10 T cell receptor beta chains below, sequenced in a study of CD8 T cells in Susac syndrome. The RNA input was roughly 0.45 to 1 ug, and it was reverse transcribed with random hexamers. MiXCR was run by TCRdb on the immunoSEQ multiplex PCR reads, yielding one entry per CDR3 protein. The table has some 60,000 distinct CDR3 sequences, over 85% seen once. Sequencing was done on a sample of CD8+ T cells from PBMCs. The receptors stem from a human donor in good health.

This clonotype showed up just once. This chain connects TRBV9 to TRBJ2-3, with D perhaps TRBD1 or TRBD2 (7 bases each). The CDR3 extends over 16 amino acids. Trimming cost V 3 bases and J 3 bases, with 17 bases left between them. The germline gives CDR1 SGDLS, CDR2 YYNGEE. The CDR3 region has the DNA TGTGCCAGCAGCGCAGGGGGGGGGAGAGGAACAGATACGCAGTATTTT. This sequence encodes CASSAGGGRGTDTQYF. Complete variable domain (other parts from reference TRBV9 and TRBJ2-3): DSGVTQTPKHLITATGQRVTLRCSPRSGDLSVYWYQQSLDQGLQFLIQYYNGEERAKGNILERFSAQQFPDLHSELNLSSLELGDSALYFCASSAGGGRGTDTQYFGPGTRLTVL.

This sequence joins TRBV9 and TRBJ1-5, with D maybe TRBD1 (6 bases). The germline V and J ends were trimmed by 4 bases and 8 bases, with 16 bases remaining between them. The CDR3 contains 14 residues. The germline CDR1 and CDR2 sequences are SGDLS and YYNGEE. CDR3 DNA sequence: TGTGCCAGCAGCCCCCAAGGGGGAGGGAAGCCCCAGCATTTT. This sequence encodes CASSPQGGGKPQHF. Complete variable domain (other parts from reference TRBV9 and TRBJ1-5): DSGVTQTPKHLITATGQRVTLRCSPRSGDLSVYWYQQSLDQGLQFLIQYYNGEERAKGNILERFSAQQFPDLHSELNLSSLELGDSALYFCASSPQGGGKPQHFGDGTRLSIL.

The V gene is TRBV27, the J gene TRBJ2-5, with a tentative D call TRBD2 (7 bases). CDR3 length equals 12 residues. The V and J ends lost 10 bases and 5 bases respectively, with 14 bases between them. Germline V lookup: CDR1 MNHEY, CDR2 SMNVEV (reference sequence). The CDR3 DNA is TGTGCCACTCGAGAGGGGGGGGAGACCCAGTACTTC. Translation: CATREGGETQYF.

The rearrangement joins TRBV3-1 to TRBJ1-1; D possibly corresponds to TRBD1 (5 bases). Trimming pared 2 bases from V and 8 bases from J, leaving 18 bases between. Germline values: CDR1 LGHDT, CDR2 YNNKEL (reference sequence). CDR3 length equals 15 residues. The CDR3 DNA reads TGTGCCAGCAGCCAATTGTTTCCGGGGCTGCGCGAAGCTTTCTTT. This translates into CASSQLFPGLREAFF.

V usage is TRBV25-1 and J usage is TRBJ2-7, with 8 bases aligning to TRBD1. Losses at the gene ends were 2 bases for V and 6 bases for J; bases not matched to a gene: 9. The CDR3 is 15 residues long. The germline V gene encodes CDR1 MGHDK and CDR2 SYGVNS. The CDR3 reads CASSEGQGAKVEQYF. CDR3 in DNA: TGTGCCAGCAGTGAAGGGCAGGGGGCTAAGGTCGAGCAGTACTTC.

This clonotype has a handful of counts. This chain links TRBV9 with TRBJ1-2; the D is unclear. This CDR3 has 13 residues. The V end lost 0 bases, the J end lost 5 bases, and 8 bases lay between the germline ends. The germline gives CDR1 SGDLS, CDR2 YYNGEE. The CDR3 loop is CASSVVDSYGYTF. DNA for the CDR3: TGTGCCAGCAGCGTAGTTGACTCGTATGGCTACACCTTC. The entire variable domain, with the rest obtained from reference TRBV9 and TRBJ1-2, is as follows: DSGVTQTPKHLITATGQRVTLRCSPRSGDLSVYWYQQSLDQGLQFLIQYYNGEERAKGNILERFSAQQFPDLHSELNLSSLELGDSALYFCASSVVDSYGYTFGSGTRLTVV.

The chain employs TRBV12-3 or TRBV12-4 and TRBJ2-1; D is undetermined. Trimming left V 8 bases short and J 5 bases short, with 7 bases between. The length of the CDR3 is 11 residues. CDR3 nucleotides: TGTGCCAGCGGGATAAACAATGAGCAGTTCTTC. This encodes CASGINNEQFF.

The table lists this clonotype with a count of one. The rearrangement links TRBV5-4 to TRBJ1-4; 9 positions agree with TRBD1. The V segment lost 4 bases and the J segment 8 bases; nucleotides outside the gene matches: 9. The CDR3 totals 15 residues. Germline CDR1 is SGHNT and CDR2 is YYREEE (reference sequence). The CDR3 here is CASSPGQGEEEKLFF. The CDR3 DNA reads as TGTGCCAGCAGCCCGGGACAGGGAGAGGAGGAAAAACTGTTTTTT.

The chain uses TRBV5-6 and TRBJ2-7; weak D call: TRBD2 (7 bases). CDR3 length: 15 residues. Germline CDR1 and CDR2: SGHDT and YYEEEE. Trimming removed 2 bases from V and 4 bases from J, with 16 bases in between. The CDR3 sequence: CASSLSTGTMYEQYF. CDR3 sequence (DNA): TGTGCCAGCAGCTTAAGTACAGGGACTATGTACGAGCAGTACTTC.

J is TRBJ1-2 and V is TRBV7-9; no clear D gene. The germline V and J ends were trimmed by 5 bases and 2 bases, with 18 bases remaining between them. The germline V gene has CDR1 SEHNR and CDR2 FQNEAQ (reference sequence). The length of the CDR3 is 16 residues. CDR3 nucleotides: TGTGCCAGCAGCCCTAGTTTTGACACCCTCAACTATGGCTACACCTTC. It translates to CASSPSFDTLNYGYTF.